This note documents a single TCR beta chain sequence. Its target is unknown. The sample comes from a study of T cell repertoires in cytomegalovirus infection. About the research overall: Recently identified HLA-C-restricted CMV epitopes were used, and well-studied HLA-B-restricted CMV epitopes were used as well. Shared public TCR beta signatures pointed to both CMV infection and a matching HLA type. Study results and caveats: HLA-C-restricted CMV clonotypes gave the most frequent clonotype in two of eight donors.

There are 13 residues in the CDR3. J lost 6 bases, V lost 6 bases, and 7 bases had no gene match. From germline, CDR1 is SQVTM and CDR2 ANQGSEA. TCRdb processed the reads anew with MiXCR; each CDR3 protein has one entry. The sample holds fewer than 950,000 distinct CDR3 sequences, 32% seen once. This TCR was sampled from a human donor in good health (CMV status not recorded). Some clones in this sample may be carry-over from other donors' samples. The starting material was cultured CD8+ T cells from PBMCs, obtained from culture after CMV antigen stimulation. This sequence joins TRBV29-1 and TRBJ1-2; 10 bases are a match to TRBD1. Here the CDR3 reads CSVPGQGTDGYTF. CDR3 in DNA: TGCAGCGTACCGGGACAGGGGACTGATGGCTACACCTTC.